This is a list of T cell receptor beta chains from one sample in a study of blood T cells in healthy people across ages. TCRdb independently ran MiXCR on the 5' RACE reads; one entry per CDR3 protein. This sample carries around 990,000 distinct CDR3 sequences, around two fifths of them seen once, and the ten largest clones take over 10%. The sample taken for sequencing was blood. Every receptor here comes from a man between 18 and 29 years old in good health. The CDR3 runs from the conserved cysteine through the conserved F or W. D genes are given only for firm matches. A row's size may be missing; if present it is once, few, many or a size class.

>.|TRBJ2-7|TRBD1|TRBV29-1
TGCAGCGCTCGACCGGGACAGGGAGCACACGAGCAGTACTTC
CSARPGQGAHEQYF
>.|TRBJ2-7|.|TRBV6-2/TRBV6-3
TGTGCCAGCAGTCGCCACTCCTACGAGCAGTACTTC
CASSRHSYEQYF
>.|TRBJ1-6|.|TRBV6-6
TGTGCCAGCAGCCCGGGTCCACCAAGCTCCTATAATTCACCCCTCCACTTT
CASSPGPPSSYNSPLHF
>.|TRBJ1-5|.|TRBV19
TGTGCCAGTAGTTGGGGGGACGTCAGCAATCAGCCCCAGCATTTT
CASSWGDVSNQPQHF
>many|TRBJ2-1|.|TRBV5-1
TGCGCCAGCAAGGAGAGAAATCGCGATGAGCAGTTCTTC
CASKERNRDEQFF
>.|TRBJ1-2|.|TRBV20-1
TGCAGTGCTAGAGCTCTGAAACAGTGGGGGCAAGTTATCTATGGCTACACCTTC
CSARALKQWGQVIYGYTF
>.|TRBJ1-6|.|TRBV6-5
TGTGCCAGCAGTTACCTGGCAGGTGGGGGTTCACCCCTCCACTTT
CASSYLAGGGSPLHF
>once|TRBJ1-2|TRBD1|TRBV28
TGTGCCAGCAGTTTCGGGGAAACAGGGGCTATTGACTGTGGCTACACCTTC
CASSFGETGAIDCGYTF
>few|TRBJ2-7|TRBD1|TRBV29-1
TGCAGCGTCTTACAGGGGAGCTCCTACGAGCAGTACTTC
CSVLQGSSYEQYF
>few|TRBJ1-1|.|TRBV7-2
TGTGCCAGCAGCTTAGTCCTGACCTCCGAAGCTTTCTTT
CASSLVLTSEAFF
>few|TRBJ1-2|.|TRBV10-3
TGTGCCATCAGCCGAACCACAGGCTTCGGGGACTATGGCTACACCTTC
CAISRTTGFGDYGYTF
>.|TRBJ1-1|.|TRBV2
TGTGCCAGCATCCCGATGGTAGGGGAAACTGAAGCTTTCTTT
CASIPMVGETEAFF
>.|TRBJ2-1|.|TRBV28
TGTGCCAGCACCAAAAGGGCGTTCGTGGTCGGCTACAATGAGCAGTTCTTC
CASTKRAFVVGYNEQFF
>.|TRBJ1-2|.|TRBV12-3/TRBV12-4
TGTGCCAGCAGAGTCGGGGGGAGTGGCTACACCTTC
CASRVGGSGYTF
>few|TRBJ1-1|.|TRBV20-1
TGCAGTGCTACGCAAGGGGGTGAAGCTTTCTTT
CSATQGGEAFF
>.|TRBJ1-6|TRBD1|TRBV29-1
TGCAGTTGCCGGGACAGTCGTAATTCACCCCTCCACTTT
CSCRDSRNSPLHF
>.|TRBJ1-4|TRBD1|TRBV25-1
TGTGCCAGCAGTGAAAACGACAGGGTCGGGGAGAAACTGTTTTTT
CASSENDRVGEKLFF
>few|TRBJ1-2|TRBD1|TRBV15
TGTGCCACCAGTGATCGGACAGGGGAAGGCTATGGCTACACCTTC
CATSDRTGEGYGYTF
>few|TRBJ1-5|.|TRBV20-1
TGCAGTGGCCAGGTCACAGCTAATCAGCCCCAGCATTTT
CSGQVTANQPQHF
>.|TRBJ1-1|TRBD1|TRBV29-1
TGCAGCGTAAACAGGGGAAACACTGAAGCTTTCTTT
CSVNRGNTEAFF
>.|TRBJ1-4|TRBD1|TRBV28
TGTGCCAACAGTCTCCCCGGGACAGGGAATGAAAAACTGTTTTTT
CANSLPGTGNEKLFF
>.|TRBJ1-1|.|TRBV25-1
TGTGCCAGCATAGTGGGGGATGAAGCTTTCTTT
CASIVGDEAFF
>.|TRBJ2-3|.|TRBV7-6
TGTGCCAGCAGCTTATCACGGGGGCGAACAGATACGCAGTATTTT
CASSLSRGRTDTQYF
>once|TRBJ1-4|.|TRBV2
TGTGCCAGCAGTGAAGGGGAGGGGCACGGTGAAAAACTGTTTTTT
CASSEGEGHGEKLFF
>few|TRBJ2-3|TRBD1|TRBV7-3
TGTGCCAGCAGCTACGGGACAGAGACAGATACGCAGTATTTT
CASSYGTETDTQYF
>few|TRBJ1-1|.|TRBV5-1
TGCGCCAGCAGTTATCAGGGCCCGAACACTGAAGCTTTCTTT
CASSYQGPNTEAFF
>.|TRBJ1-5|.|TRBV15
TGTGCCACCAGCAGAGATCGGCAGAGTACGGCCCAGCATTTT
CATSRDRQSTAQHF
>.|TRBJ2-6|TRBD1|TRBV9
TGTGCCAGCAGTGAAAGGACAGGGAAGAATTCTGGGGCCAACGTCCTGACTTTC
CASSERTGKNSGANVLTF
>.|TRBJ1-1|.|TRBV6-2/TRBV6-3
TGTGCCAGCAGTGACTCCTCTGGTAAGCGTGAAGCTTTCTTT
CASSDSSGKREAFF
>.|TRBJ2-4|TRBD1|TRBV7-9
TGTGCCAGCAGCCAGAGGACAGGGGAAGCCAAAAACATTCAGTACTTC
CASSQRTGEAKNIQYF
>many|TRBJ1-2|TRBD1|TRBV4-2
TGTGCCAGCAGCCCCTCCTCCGGGACAGCTTATGGCTACACCTTC
CASSPSSGTAYGYTF
>.|TRBJ1-5|.|TRBV7-2
TGTGCCAGCAGCTTAAGGAGGGGACAGCCCCAGCATTTT
CASSLRRGQPQHF
>few|TRBJ2-1|.|TRBV9
TGTGCCAGCAACGGGGGAGGTTACAATGAGCAGTTCTTC
CASNGGGYNEQFF
>.|TRBJ2-5|.|TRBV12-3/TRBV12-4
TGTGCCAGCAGTTTTCAAAGGAGCCAAGAGACCCAGTACTTC
CASSFQRSQETQYF
>.|TRBJ1-5|.|TRBV30
TGTGCCTGGAGTGGGGATAGGGGGGTCTACAACCCGAATCAGCCCCAGCATTTT
CAWSGDRGVYNPNQPQHF
>.|TRBJ1-1|.|TRBV7-9
TGTGCCAGCAGCCAGGGACGGGTTGAAGCTTTCTTT
CASSQGRVEAFF
>.|TRBJ1-1|TRBD1|TRBV6-5
TGTGCCAGCAGTGTACACAGGGGGCGAGGCACTGAAGCTTTCTTT
CASSVHRGRGTEAFF
>.|TRBJ2-1|TRBD2|TRBV6-5
TGTGCCAGCAGTTACCCTAGCGGGGGGCTAAGCTCCTACAATGAGCAGTTCTTC
CASSYPSGGLSSYNEQFF
>.|TRBJ1-2|.|TRBV7-9
TGTGCCAGCAGCCAAACAATTGGACAGCTTCAGTATGGCTACACCTTC
CASSQTIGQLQYGYTF
>.|TRBJ1-2|.|TRBV25-1
TGTGCCAGCAGTGACCCCACTGACACGGGAGGCTACACCTTC
CASSDPTDTGGYTF
>.|TRBJ2-5|.|TRBV29-1
TGCAGCGTTGAAGGCCCGACTGGGGAGACCCAGTACTTC
CSVEGPTGETQYF
>.|TRBJ2-2|.|TRBV10-3
TGTGCCATCAGTGATGGCCACCCCGGCACCGGGGAGCTGTTTTTT
CAISDGHPGTGELFF
>.|TRBJ1-5|.|TRBV5-5
TGTGCCAGCAGCCTCGGGGCTGAGCCCCAGCATTTT
CASSLGAEPQHF
>.|TRBJ2-2|.|TRBV24-1
TGTGCCACCAGACTAGCCTCCGGGGAGCTGTTTTTT
CATRLASGELFF
>.|TRBJ2-3|TRBD1|TRBV6-1
TGTGCCAGCAGTGAGTGGGGACAGGGGATAGATACGCAGTATTTT
CASSEWGQGIDTQYF
>.|TRBJ2-2|.|TRBV5-1
TGCCCCAGCAGCCTTAAGACCGGGGAGCTGTTTTTT
CPSSLKTGELFF
>few|TRBJ2-1|.|TRBV7-2
TGTGCCAGCAGCTTTGACCGCCAATCCTACAATGAGCAGTTCTTC
CASSFDRQSYNEQFF
>.|TRBJ2-4|.|TRBV6-5
TGTGCCAGCAGTTACTCTACGACGGTAGAAGAGCAGTACTTC
CASSYSTTVEEQYF
>few|TRBJ2-1|TRBD2|TRBV4-1
TGCGCCAGCAGCCAAGATTACGGCTTGCGGGGGGTGAATGAGCAGTTCTTC
CASSQDYGLRGVNEQFF
>.|TRBJ2-1|TRBD2|TRBV4-2
TGTGCCAGCAGCCGCGGGACTAGCGGGGGACTATACAATGAGCAGTTCTTC
CASSRGTSGGLYNEQFF
>.|TRBJ2-3|TRBD1|TRBV2
TGTGCCAGCCGCCTGGGACAGTTCCCAGATACGCAGTATTTT
CASRLGQFPDTQYF
>.|TRBJ2-5|.|TRBV29-1
TGCAGCGTTGGTGCGGCGCCCCAGTACTTC
CSVGAAPQYF
>.|TRBJ1-2|.|TRBV27
TGTGCCAGCAGTTTACTTCCGCGATCGTTGGGCTACACCTTC
CASSLLPRSLGYTF
>once|TRBJ1-1|.|TRBV3-1
TGTGCCAGCAGCCAAGACCTGGGCCCGGCCGGGACTGAAGCTTTCTTT
CASSQDLGPAGTEAFF
>.|TRBJ2-1|TRBD1|TRBV28
TGTGCCAGCAGCCCTGACAGGGCCACCTACAATGAGCAGTTCTTC
CASSPDRATYNEQFF
>few|TRBJ1-1|.|TRBV5-1
TGCGCCAGCAGCTTGGTTCCAGGGGATTTGAACACTGAAGCTTTCTTT
CASSLVPGDLNTEAFF
>.|TRBJ1-2|.|TRBV20-1
TGCAGTGTCCTACCGGGATCGAGTTCATATGGCTACACCTTC
CSVLPGSSSYGYTF